One sample yielded the 21 T cell receptor beta chains listed below, sequenced in a study of blood T cell repertoires in COVID-19. The assay was immunoSEQ multiplex PCR, and TCRdb's table has in-frame clones only and misses some. The repertoire holds 160,000 or so clones, approximately 87% seen once, with about a tenth in the top ten. Material for sequencing was peripheral blood. The receptors were gathered from a woman aged 70 to 79 with COVID-19, enrolled during active disease.

The chain is built from TRBV6-5 and TRBJ1-6; TRBD1 matches at 9 bases. Germline CDR1 MNHEY, CDR2 SVGAGI. This CDR3 region has 14 residues. The trim removed 4 bases at V and 10 bases at J, leaving 5 bases unmatched. Here the CDR3 reads CASSSGQGSSPLHF. The CDR3 bases are TGTGCCAGCAGTTCGGGACAGGGAAGCTCACCCCTCCACTTT.

The chain employs TRBV18 and TRBJ1-2; D remains ambiguous. This CDR3 contains 15 residues. Germline CDR1 and CDR2: KGHSH and LQKENI. V lost 2 bases and J 4 bases, leaving 14 bases between the germline ends. Here the CDR3 reads CASSPGQASVYGYTF. For the CDR3, the DNA is TGTGCCAGCTCACCAGGGCAGGCCTCTGTCTATGGCTACACCTTC.

J is TRBJ2-1 and V is TRBV9, with 12 bases matching TRBD2. Losses at the gene ends were 4 bases for V and 5 bases for J; bases not matched to a gene: 7. The CDR3 is 16 amino acids. Germline CDR1 is SGDLS and CDR2 is YYNGEE. CDR3 nucleotides: TGTGCCAGCAGCCTCAGGACTAGCGGGGTCGACAATGAGCAGTTCTTC. It is translated as CASSLRTSGVDNEQFF. Full variable domain (outside the CDR3, taken from reference TRBV9 and TRBJ2-1): DSGVTQTPKHLITATGQRVTLRCSPRSGDLSVYWYQQSLDQGLQFLIQYYNGEERAKGNILERFSAQQFPDLHSELNLSSLELGDSALYFCASSLRTSGVDNEQFFGPGTRLTVL.

The sample holds a few counts of this clone. The chain carries TRBV5-1 and TRBJ1-1, with D possibly matching TRBD1 (6 bases). The germline CDR1 and CDR2 sequences are SGHRS and YFSETQ. The CDR3 is 15 residues long. Trimming took 0 bases from V and 8 from J, leaving 17 bases between them. The CDR3 DNA reads TGCGCCAGCAGCTTGGGGGGCCAGGGGTTGGGAGAAGCTTTCTTT. Amino acids: CASSLGGQGLGEAFF.

This chain joins TRBV19 and TRBJ2-3; no firm D call. The V gene lost 3 bases and the J gene lost 6 bases, with 7 bases spanning the gap. The CDR3 is 12 residues long. Germline V lookup: CDR1 LNHDA, CDR2 SQIVND (reference sequence). The DNA for the CDR3 is TGTGCCAGTAGTATCGGTCTGGATACGCAGTATTTT. It encodes CASSIGLDTQYF.

The gene calls are TRBV10-3 and TRBJ2-2; 8 bases align to TRBD1. The V and J ends lost 6 bases and 6 bases, in that order; junction bases with no gene match: 12. This CDR3 region has 16 residues. Germline loops: CDR1 ENHRY, CDR2 SYGVKD. This CDR3 reads CAIRETGGSRSGELFF. CDR3 in DNA: TGTGCCATCAGGGAAACAGGGGGTTCGCGTTCCGGGGAGCTGTTTTTT.

The V gene is TRBV4-1, the J gene TRBJ1-3; TRBD1 matches at 8 bases. Per germline, CDR1 MGHRA and CDR2 YSYEKL. The V segment lost 2 bases and the J segment 0 bases; nucleotides outside the gene matches: 3. The CDR3 runs 16 residues. This chain's CDR3 is CASSQITGGSGNTIYF. The CDR3 nucleotides read TGCGCCAGCAGCCAAATTACAGGGGGCTCTGGAAACACCATATATTTT.

This rearrangement joins TRBV3-1 (or the pseudogene TRBV3-2) to TRBJ1-5; weak D call: TRBD1 (6 bases). The CDR3 consists of 15 residues. The germline CDR1 and CDR2 sequences are LGHDT and YNNKEL (reference sequence). The V end lost 3 bases, the J end lost 0 bases, and 9 bases lay between the germline ends. The CDR3 DNA is TGTGCCAGCAGCCACAGACAGGATAGCAATCAGCCCCAGCATTTT. Encoded protein: CASSHRQDSNQPQHF.

The genes are TRBV5-1 and TRBJ2-7; D is unresolved. The CDR3 runs 13 residues. CDR1 is SGHRS, CDR2 YFSETQ, per germline. Trimming left V 0 bases short and J 6 bases short, with 10 bases between. CDR3 DNA sequence: TGCGCCAGCAGCTTGGTTCTAGTTGGCGAGCAGTACTTC. This sequence encodes CASSLVLVGEQYF.

This chain joins TRBV3-1 (or the pseudogene TRBV3-2) and TRBJ2-5, with 15 nucleotides matching TRBD2. Germline lookup yields CDR1 LGHDT and CDR2 YNNKEL (reference sequence). J gave up 5 bases and V 4 bases, and 5 bases lay outside the gene matches. CDR3 length equals 16 residues. CDR3 amino acids: CASSLRTSGGAETQYF. CDR3 in DNA: TGTGCCAGCAGCCTGAGGACTAGCGGGGGGGCGGAGACCCAGTACTTC.

The J gene is TRBJ2-7, the V gene TRBV6-5; 15 bases fit TRBD2. J lost 2 bases, V lost 4 bases, and 3 bases had no gene match. Germline CDR1 reads MNHEY; CDR2 reads SVGAGI. CDR3 length: 16 residues. CDR3 DNA: TGTGCCAGCAGTTCGGGACTAGCGGGGGGTACCTACGAGCAGTACTTC. This gives the protein CASSSGLAGGTYEQYF.

V is TRBV12-5 and J is TRBJ2-1, with 9 bases lining up with TRBD2. Germline CDR1 reads LGHNT; CDR2 reads FRNRAP. Trimming took 8 bases from V and 4 from J; bases not matched to a gene: 6. The CDR3 runs to 14 residues. The CDR3 protein is CASSGGLLYNEQFF. CDR3 in DNA: TGTGCTAGTAGCGGGGGGCTACTTTACAATGAGCAGTTCTTC. Based on the CDR3 plus reference TRBV12-5 and TRBJ2-1, the full variable domain is DARVTQTPRHKVTEMGQEVTMRCQPILGHNTVFWYRQTMMQGLELLAYFRNRAPLDDSGMPKDRFSAEMPDATLATLKIQPSEPRDSAVYFCASSGGLLYNEQFFGPGTRLTVL.

The chain has TRBV5-5 and TRBJ1-6; unclear D gene. V lost 0 bases, J lost 9 bases, and 10 bases lay in between. Germline CDR1 reads SGHKS; CDR2 reads YYEKEE (reference sequence). The CDR3 runs 14 residues. The CDR3 loop is CASSLDSISSPLHF. The CDR3 nucleotides read TGTGCCAGCAGCTTGGACAGCATCTCTTCACCCCTCCACTTT.

The rearrangement uses TRBV6-4 and TRBJ1-1; no definite D call. Germline V gene data show CDR1 as MRHNA and CDR2 as SNTAGT. CDR3 length equals 13 residues. V was clipped by 7 bases and J by 3 bases, with 12 bases between them. The CDR3 DNA follows: TGTGCCAGCAAGTCGGGGATTGACACTGAAGCTTTCTTT. Translating gives CASKSGIDTEAFF.

This rearrangement joins TRBV27 to TRBJ2-7, with 11 positions matching TRBD2. The germline gives CDR1 MNHEY, CDR2 SMNVEV (reference sequence). The CDR3 has 14 amino acids. J lost 6 bases, V lost 8 bases, and 9 bases had no gene match. CDR3 coding DNA: TGTGCCAGCTCCCAAACCCTAGCGGGGGGCGAGCAGTACTTC. As protein: CASSQTLAGGEQYF.

This clone was observed once. The V and J genes are TRBV2 and TRBJ2-1; possibly TRBD2 for D (5 bases). Germline V gives CDR1 SNHLY, CDR2 FYNNEI. This CDR3 has 15 residues. The V end lost 7 bases, the J end lost 8 bases, and 21 bases lay between the germline ends. This chain's CDR3 is CASILRDALLDEQFF. The CDR3 DNA is TGTGCCAGCATTCTCCGGGATGCCCTCTTAGATGAGCAGTTCTTC. Filled out from reference TRBV2 and TRBJ2-1, the complete variable domain reads EPEVTQTPSHQVTQMGQEVILRCVPISNHLYFYWYRQILGQKVEFLVSFYNNEISEKSEIFDDQFSVERPDGSNFTLKIRSTKLEDSAMYFCASILRDALLDEQFFGPGTRLTVL.

This chain joins TRBV2 and TRBJ1-6; 9 bases match TRBD1. With 8 bases clipped from V and 5 bases from J, the junction kept 7 bases outside the gene matches. CDR1 SNHLY and CDR2 FYNNEI come from the germline V gene. The CDR3 consists of 15 residues. The CDR3 DNA reads as TGTGCCAGCCTCGGGACAGGGTGGAATAATTCACCCCTCCACTTT. This encodes CASLGTGWNNSPLHF.

A single count supports this clone. The J gene is TRBJ2-7, the V gene TRBV6-2 or TRBV6-3, with D unresolved. V shed 2 bases and J shed 3 bases, with 8 bases lying between them. Germline V gene sequence: CDR1 MNHEY, CDR2 SVGEGT. This CDR3 is built from 13 residues. The CDR3 region has the DNA TGTGCCAGCAGTTACGGCGGCAGCTACGAGCAGTACTTC. Its protein product is CASSYGGSYEQYF.

This clone came up once. The chain combines TRBV13 with TRBJ1-1, with TRBD1 matching over 10 bases. The CDR3 sequence is 20 residues long. After removal of 6 bases from V and 0 bases from J, the junction contained 19 bases not matched to a gene. Germline CDR1 and CDR2: PRHDT and FYEKMQ (reference sequence). CDR3 nucleotide sequence: TGTGCCAGCAGGGGACCGGGACAGGGGTTTATAACGAACATGAACACTGAAGCTTTCTTT. This gives the protein CASRGPGQGFITNMNTEAFF. The whole variable domain, remainder taken from reference TRBV13 and TRBJ1-1, is AAGVIQSPRHLIKEKRETATLKCYPIPRHDTVYWYQQGPGQDPQFLISFYEKMQSDKGSIPDRFSAQQFSDYHSELNMSSLELGDSALYFCASRGPGQGFITNMNTEAFFGQGTRLTVV.

The CDR3, as DNA: TGTGCCAGCAGCGGAACCAGGGACAGGGGAAACACTGAAGCTTTCTTT. This sequence encodes CASSGTRDRGNTEAFF. The chain joins TRBV11-2 to TRBJ1-1, with 10 positions matching TRBD1. The germline gives CDR1 SGHAT, CDR2 FQNNGV. The CDR3 has 16 amino acids. V lost 5 bases and J lost 2; bases outside the gene matches: 8.

The count of this clone is one. The J gene is TRBJ1-6, the V gene TRBV7-3; 9 bases line up with TRBD1. V shed 0 bases and J 13 bases; nucleotides not matched to a gene: 4. The germline V gene encodes CDR1 SGHTA and CDR2 FQGTGA. The CDR3 consists of 14 residues. CDR3 in amino acids: CASSLTTTGGPLHF. CDR3 DNA: TGTGCCAGCAGCTTAACAACGACAGGGGGGCCCCTCCACTTT.